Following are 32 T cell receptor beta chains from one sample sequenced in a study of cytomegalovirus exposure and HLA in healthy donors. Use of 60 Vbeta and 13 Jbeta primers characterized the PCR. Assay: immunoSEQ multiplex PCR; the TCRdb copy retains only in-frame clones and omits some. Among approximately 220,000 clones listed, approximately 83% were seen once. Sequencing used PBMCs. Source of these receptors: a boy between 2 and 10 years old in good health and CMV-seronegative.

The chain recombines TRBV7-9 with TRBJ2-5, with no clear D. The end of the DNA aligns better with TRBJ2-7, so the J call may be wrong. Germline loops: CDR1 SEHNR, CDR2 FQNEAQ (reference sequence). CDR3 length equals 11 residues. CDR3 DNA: TGTGCCAGCAGCTTAACCTACGAGCAGTACTTC. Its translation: CASSLTYEQYF.

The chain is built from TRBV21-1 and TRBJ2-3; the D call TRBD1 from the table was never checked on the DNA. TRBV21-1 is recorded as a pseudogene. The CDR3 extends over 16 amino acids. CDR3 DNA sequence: TGTGCCAGCAGCTCAGGGGGTAGCGATTCCACAGATACGCAGTATTTT. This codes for CASSSGGSDSTDTQYF.

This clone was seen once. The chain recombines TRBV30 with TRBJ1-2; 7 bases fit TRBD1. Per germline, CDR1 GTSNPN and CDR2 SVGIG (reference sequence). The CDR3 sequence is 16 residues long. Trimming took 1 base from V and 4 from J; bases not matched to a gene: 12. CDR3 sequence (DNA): TGTGCCTGGAGTGAAGGGGCCAGGGGGGCCTTCTATGGCTACACCTTC. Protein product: CAWSEGARGAFYGYTF.

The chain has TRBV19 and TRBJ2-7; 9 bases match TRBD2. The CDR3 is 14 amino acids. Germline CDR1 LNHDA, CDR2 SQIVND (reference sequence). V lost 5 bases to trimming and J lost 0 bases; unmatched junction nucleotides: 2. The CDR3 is CASSQTSGSYEQYF. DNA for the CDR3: TGTGCCAGTAGTCAGACTAGCGGCTCCTACGAGCAGTACTTC.

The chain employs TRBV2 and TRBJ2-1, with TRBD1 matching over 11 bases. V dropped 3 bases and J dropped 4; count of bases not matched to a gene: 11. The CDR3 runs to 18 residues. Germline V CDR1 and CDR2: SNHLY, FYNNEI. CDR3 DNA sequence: TGTGCCAGCAGTGATCTACTAGGGGACAGGGGGATATACAATGAGCAGTTCTTC. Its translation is CASSDLLGDRGIYNEQFF.

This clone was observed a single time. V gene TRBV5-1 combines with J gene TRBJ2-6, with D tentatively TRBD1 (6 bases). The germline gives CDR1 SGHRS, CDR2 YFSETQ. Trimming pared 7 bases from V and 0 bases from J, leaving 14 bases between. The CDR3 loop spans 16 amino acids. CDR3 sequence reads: CASHSGQTSGANVLTF. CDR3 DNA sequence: TGCGCCAGCCACTCGGGACAAACCTCTGGGGCCAACGTCCTGACTTTC.

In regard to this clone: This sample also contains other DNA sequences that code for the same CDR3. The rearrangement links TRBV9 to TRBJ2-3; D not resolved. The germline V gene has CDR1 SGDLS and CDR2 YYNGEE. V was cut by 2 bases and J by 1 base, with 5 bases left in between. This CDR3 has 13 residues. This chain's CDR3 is CASSVSGTDTQYF. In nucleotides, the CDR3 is TGTGCCAGCAGCGTGTCCGGCACAGATACGCAGTATTTT.

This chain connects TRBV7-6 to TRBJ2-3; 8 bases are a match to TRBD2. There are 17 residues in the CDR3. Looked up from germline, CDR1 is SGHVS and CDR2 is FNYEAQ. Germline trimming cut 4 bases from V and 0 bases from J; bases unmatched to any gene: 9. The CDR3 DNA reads TGTGCCAGCAGCTCGGGAGGGTTCCGCCGTAGCACAGATACGCAGTATTTT. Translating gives CASSSGGFRRSTDTQYF. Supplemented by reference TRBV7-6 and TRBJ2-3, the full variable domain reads GAGVSQSPRYKVTKRGQDVALRCDPISGHVSLYWYRQALGQGPEFLTYFNYEAQQDKSGLPNDRFSAERPEGSISTLTIQRTEQRDSAMYRCASSSGGFRRSTDTQYFGPGTRLTVL.

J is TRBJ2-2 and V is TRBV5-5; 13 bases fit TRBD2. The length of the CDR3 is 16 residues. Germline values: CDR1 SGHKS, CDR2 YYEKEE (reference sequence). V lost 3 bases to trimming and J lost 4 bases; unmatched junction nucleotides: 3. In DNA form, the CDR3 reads TGTGCCAGCAGCTGGACTAGCGGGAGAAGCACCGGGGAGCTGTTTTTT. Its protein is CASSWTSGRSTGELFF.

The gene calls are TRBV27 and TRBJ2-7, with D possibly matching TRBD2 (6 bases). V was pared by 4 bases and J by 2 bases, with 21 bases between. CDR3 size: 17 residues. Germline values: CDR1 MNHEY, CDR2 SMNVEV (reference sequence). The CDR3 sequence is CASSWRGPPDGPYEQYF. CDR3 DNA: TGTGCCAGCAGTTGGAGGGGACCGCCGGACGGCCCCTACGAGCAGTACTTC.

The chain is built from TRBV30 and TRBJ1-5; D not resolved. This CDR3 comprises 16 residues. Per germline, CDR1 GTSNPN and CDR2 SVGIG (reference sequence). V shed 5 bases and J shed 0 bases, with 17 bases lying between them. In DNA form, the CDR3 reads TGTGCCTGGTCCAAAGGAACGGAGTATAGCAATCAGCCCCAGCATTTT. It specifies CAWSKGTEYSNQPQHF.

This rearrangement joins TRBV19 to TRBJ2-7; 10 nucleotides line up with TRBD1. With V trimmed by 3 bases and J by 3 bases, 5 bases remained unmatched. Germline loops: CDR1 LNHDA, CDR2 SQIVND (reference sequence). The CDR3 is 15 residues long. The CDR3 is CASSMGQGMVYEQYF. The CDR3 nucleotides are TGTGCCAGTAGTATGGGACAGGGGATGGTCTACGAGCAGTACTTC. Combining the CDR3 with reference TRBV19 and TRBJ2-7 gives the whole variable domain DGGITQSPKYLFRKEGQNVTLSCEQNLNHDAMYWYRQDPGQGLRLIYYSQIVNDFQKGDIAEGYSVSREKKESFPLTVTSAQKNPTAFYLCASSMGQGMVYEQYFGPGTRLTVT.

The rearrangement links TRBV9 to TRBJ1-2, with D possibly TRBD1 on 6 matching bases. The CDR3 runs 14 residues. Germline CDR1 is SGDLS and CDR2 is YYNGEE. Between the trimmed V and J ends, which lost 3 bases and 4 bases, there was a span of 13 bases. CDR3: CASSANRASYGYTF. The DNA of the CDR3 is TGTGCCAGCAGCGCTAACAGGGCCAGCTATGGCTACACCTTC. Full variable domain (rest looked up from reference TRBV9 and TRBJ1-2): DSGVTQTPKHLITATGQRVTLRCSPRSGDLSVYWYQQSLDQGLQFLIQYYNGEERAKGNILERFSAQQFPDLHSELNLSSLELGDSALYFCASSANRASYGYTFGSGTRLTVV.

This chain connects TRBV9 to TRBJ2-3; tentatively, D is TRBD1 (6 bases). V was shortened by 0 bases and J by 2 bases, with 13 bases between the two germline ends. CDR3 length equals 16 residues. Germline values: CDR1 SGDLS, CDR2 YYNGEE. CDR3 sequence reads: CASSVGGQGFTDTQYF. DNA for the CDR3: TGTGCCAGCAGCGTAGGGGGACAAGGCTTCACAGATACGCAGTATTTT.

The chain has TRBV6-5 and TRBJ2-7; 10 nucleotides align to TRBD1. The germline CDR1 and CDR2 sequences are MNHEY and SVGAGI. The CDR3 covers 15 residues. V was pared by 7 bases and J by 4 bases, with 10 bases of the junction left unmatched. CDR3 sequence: CASTTPGQGLYEQYF. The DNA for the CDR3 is TGTGCCAGCACAACCCCGGGACAGGGGCTTTACGAGCAGTACTTC.

The CDR3 loop is CASSLALAGAVSGANVLTF. The CDR3 nucleotides read TGTGCCAGCAGCTTAGCGCTAGCGGGGGCTGTCTCTGGGGCCAACGTCCTGACTTTC. The rearrangement joins TRBV11-1 to TRBJ2-6, with 10 bases matching TRBD2. The length of the CDR3 is 19 residues. Germline CDR1 is SGHAT and CDR2 is FQDESV (reference sequence). V shed 0 bases and J 0 bases; nucleotides not matched to a gene: 5. Full variable domain (rest looked up from reference TRBV11-1 and TRBJ2-6): EAEVAQSPRYKITEKSQAVAFWCDPISGHATLYWYRQILGQGPELLVQFQDESVVDDSQLPKDRFSAERLKGVDSTLKIQPAELGDSAMYLCASSLALAGAVSGANVLTFGAGSRLTVL.

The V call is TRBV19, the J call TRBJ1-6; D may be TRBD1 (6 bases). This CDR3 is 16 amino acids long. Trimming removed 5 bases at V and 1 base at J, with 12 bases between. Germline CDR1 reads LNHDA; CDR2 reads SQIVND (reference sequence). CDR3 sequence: CASSFTGISYNSPLHF. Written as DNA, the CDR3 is TGTGCCAGTAGTTTTACAGGGATATCCTATAATTCACCCCTCCACTTT.

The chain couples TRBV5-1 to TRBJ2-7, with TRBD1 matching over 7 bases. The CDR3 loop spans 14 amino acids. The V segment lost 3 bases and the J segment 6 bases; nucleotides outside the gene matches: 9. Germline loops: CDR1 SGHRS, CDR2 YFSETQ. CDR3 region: CASSSTGFRGEQYF. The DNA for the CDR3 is TGCGCCAGCAGCTCGACAGGGTTTAGGGGCGAGCAGTACTTC.

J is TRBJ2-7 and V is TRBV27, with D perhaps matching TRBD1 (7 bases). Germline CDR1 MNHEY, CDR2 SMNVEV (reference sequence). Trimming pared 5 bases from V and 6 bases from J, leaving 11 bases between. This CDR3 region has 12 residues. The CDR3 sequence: CASSTQGGEQYF. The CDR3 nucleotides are TGTGCCAGCAGTACCCAGGGGGGCGAGCAGTACTTC.

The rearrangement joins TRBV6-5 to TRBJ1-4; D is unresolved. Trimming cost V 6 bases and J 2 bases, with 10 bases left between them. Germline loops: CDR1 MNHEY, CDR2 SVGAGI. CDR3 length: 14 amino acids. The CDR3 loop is CASRFGQTNEKLFF. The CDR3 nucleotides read TGTGCCAGCAGATTTGGCCAGACTAATGAAAAACTGTTTTTT.

The CDR3 sequence: CASSLTSAGDTQYF. CDR3 in DNA: TGCGCCAGCAGCCTGACTAGCGCGGGGGATACGCAGTATTTT. The rearrangement uses TRBV4-1 and TRBJ2-3; TRBD2 matches 8 bases. With V trimmed by 4 bases and J by 6 bases, 6 bases remained unmatched. Germline assignment: CDR1 MGHRA and CDR2 YSYEKL. The CDR3 sequence is 14 residues long.

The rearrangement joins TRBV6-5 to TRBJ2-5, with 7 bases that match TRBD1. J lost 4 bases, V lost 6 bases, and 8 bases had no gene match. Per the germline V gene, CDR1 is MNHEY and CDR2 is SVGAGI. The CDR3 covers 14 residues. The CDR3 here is CASSPTGVGETQYF. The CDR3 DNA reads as TGTGCCAGCAGCCCAACAGGGGTGGGAGAGACCCAGTACTTC.

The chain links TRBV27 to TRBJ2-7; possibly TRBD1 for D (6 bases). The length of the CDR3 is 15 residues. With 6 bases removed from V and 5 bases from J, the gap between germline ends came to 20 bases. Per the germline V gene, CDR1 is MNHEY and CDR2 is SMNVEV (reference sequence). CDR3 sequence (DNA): TGTGCCAGCAGACTACAGGGTCTTGGGGCCGACGAGCAGTACTTC. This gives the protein CASRLQGLGADEQYF.

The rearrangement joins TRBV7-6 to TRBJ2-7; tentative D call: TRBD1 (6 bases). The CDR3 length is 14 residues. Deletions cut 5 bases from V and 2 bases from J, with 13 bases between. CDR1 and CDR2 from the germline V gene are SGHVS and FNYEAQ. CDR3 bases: TGTGCCAGCAGCCTGGGGGACAAAGCCTACGAGCAGTACTTC. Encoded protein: CASSLGDKAYEQYF.

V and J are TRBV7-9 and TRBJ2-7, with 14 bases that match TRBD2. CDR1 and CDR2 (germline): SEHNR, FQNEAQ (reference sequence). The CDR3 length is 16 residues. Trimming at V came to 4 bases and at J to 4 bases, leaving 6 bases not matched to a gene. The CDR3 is CASSSPTSGGGYEQYF. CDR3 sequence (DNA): TGTGCCAGCAGCTCTCCGACTAGCGGGGGGGGATACGAGCAGTACTTC.

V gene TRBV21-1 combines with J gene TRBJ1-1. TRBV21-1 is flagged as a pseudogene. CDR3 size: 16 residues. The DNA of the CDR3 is TGTGCCAGCAGCATTCAGGCGGAGGGGCTCGACGCTGAAGCTTTCTTT. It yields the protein CASSIQAEGLDAEAFF.

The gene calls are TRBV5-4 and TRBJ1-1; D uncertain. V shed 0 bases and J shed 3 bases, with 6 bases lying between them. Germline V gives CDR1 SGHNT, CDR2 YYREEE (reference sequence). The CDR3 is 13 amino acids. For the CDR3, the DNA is TGTGCCAGCAGCTTGGCTCGGGACACTGAAGCTTTCTTT. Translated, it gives CASSLARDTEAFF.

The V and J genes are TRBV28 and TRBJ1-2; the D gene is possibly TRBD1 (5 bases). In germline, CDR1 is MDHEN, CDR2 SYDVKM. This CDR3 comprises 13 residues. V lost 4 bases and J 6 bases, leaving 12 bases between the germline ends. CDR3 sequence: CASSSSPTDGYTF. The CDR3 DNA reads TGTGCCAGCAGTTCCTCCCCGACAGATGGCTACACCTTC.

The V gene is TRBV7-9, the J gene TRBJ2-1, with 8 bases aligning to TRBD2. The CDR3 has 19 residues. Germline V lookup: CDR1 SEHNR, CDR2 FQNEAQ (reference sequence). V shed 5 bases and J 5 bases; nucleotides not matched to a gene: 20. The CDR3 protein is CASSIPPVAREALDNEQFF. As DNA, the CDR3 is TGTGCCAGCAGCATACCCCCCGTCGCGCGGGAGGCCCTAGACAATGAGCAGTTCTTC.

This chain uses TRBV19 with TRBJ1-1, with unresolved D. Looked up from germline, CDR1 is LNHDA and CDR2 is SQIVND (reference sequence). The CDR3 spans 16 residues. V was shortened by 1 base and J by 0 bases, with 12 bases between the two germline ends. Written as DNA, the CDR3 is TGTGCCAGTAGTATAGCCAGCGGATCGATGAACACTGAAGCTTTCTTT. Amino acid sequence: CASSIASGSMNTEAFF.

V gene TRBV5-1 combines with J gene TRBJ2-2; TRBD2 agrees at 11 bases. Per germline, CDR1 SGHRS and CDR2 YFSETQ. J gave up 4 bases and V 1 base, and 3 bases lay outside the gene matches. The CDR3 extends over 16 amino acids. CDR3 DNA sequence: TGCGCCAGCAGCTTGAGTAGCGGGAGGGGCACCGGGGAGCTGTTTTTT. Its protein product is CASSLSSGRGTGELFF.

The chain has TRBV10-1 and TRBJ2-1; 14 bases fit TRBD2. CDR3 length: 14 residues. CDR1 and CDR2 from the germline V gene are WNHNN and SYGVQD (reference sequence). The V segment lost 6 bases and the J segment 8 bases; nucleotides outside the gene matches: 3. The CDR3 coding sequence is TGCGCCAGCAGGGGACTAGCGGGAGTACATGAGCAGTTCTTC. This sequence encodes CASRGLAGVHEQFF.